The clone carrying this TCR beta chain was picked up one time. Its antigen is still unknown. The entry originates in a study of shared clonotypes between healthy human individuals. Some clones are missing from TCRdb's copy, which holds only in-frame ones; the method was immunoSEQ multiplex PCR. The top ten clones hold 0.1% to 0.15% of a sample with around 2,000,000 clones, approximately 95% of them seen once. CDR3 length: 15 residues. The V segment lost 7 bases and the J segment 5 bases; nucleotides outside the gene matches: 9. Germline CDR1 MNHNY, CDR2 SVGAGI (reference sequence). Regarding the study as a whole: Estimated richness was generally greater in naive than memory subsets.

V and J are TRBV6-6 and TRBJ2-2, with 8 bases identical to TRBD1. This TCR derives from a man in his late teens or twenties in good health. Sequencing input: naive CD4+ T cells sorted from blood. Subset described: CD45RA+ positively selected. CDR3 loop: CASNGQGRRTGELFF. The CDR3 DNA is TGTGCCAGCAACGGACAGGGTAGACGTACCGGGGAGCTGTTTTTT.